A single sample gave rise to the 13 T cell receptor beta chains below, sequenced in a study of PD-1 blockade in classical Hodgkin lymphoma. Only in-frame clones appear in the TCRdb table, and some are missing; sequencing was by immunoSEQ multiplex PCR. The data show roughly 60,000 clones, with 88% seen just once and under 6% held by the top ten. Autologous stem cell transplantation was followed by relapse in every patient, and brentuximab vedotin exposure varied. The material sequenced was peripheral blood mononuclear cells (PBMCs), taken before the second cycle of nivolumab. The receptor source for this set is a human donor with classical Hodgkin lymphoma.

This chain links TRBV5-1 with TRBJ1-1; no clear D. Trimming shortened V by 0 bases and J by 4 bases, and 10 bases separated the two germline ends. This CDR3 region has 14 residues. In germline, CDR1 is SGHRS, CDR2 YFSETQ. The CDR3 coding sequence is TGCGCCAGCAGCTTGGAACAAGGGCTCACTGAAGCTTTCTTT. It is translated as CASSLEQGLTEAFF.

CDR3 loop: CASSHTGVEQYF. CDR3 sequence (DNA): TGTGCCAGCAGCCATACAGGGGTCGAGCAGTACTTC. The chain is built from TRBV28 and TRBJ2-7; 7 positions agree with TRBD1. The CDR3 contains 12 residues. V lost 6 bases and J lost 6; bases outside the gene matches: 5. Germline V lookup: CDR1 MDHEN, CDR2 SYDVKM.

V usage is TRBV6-5 and J usage is TRBJ2-2; tentative D call: TRBD1 (6 bases). Germline loops: CDR1 MNHEY, CDR2 SVGAGI. Trimming removed 7 bases at V and 11 bases at J, with 23 bases between. CDR3 length equals 15 residues. The CDR3 bases are TGTGCCAGCACCCTTGGGCTGACAGGAGTCGACGAGCTGTTTTTT. Translating gives CASTLGLTGVDELFF.

The chain links TRBV5-1 to TRBJ1-4; D call uncertain. The V end lost 0 bases, the J end lost 3 bases, and 12 bases lay between the germline ends. CDR3 length: 16 amino acids. Germline CDR1 and CDR2: SGHRS and YFSETQ. CDR3 amino acids: CASSLDPGGPNEKLFF. The CDR3 nucleotides read TGCGCCAGCAGCTTGGACCCCGGTGGCCCTAATGAAAAACTGTTTTTT.

The chain uses TRBV5-1 and TRBJ2-5; 8 bases match TRBD1. V was pared by 4 bases and J by 4 bases, with 9 bases of the junction left unmatched. In germline, CDR1 is SGHRS, CDR2 YFSETQ. This CDR3 spans 15 amino acids. The chain's CDR3 is CASSLTGQGPETQYF. The DNA for the CDR3 is TGCGCCAGCAGCCTAACAGGACAGGGCCCAGAGACCCAGTACTTC.

V gene TRBV6-6 combines with J gene TRBJ2-5, with D perhaps TRBD2 (5 bases). The germline V gene encodes CDR1 MNHNY and CDR2 SVGAGI (reference sequence). This CDR3 region has 13 residues. V lost 5 bases to trimming and J lost 0 bases, with 7 bases between them. CDR3 coding DNA: TGTGCCAGCAGTACCGGGGACCAAGAGACCCAGTACTTC. Amino acid sequence: CASSTGDQETQYF.

This clone was counted a few times. The CDR3 region has the DNA TGCGCCAGCAGCCAAGATTGGGGGCCAATCATTCATCAGCCCCAGCATTTT. It specifies CASSQDWGPIIHQPQHF. The rearrangement links TRBV4-1 to TRBJ1-5; D might be TRBD1 (6 bases). Germline-derived CDR1 and CDR2 are MGHRA and YSYEKL. The V gene lost 0 bases and the J gene lost 5 bases, with 17 bases spanning the gap. This CDR3 comprises 17 residues.

V is TRBV5-1 and J is TRBJ2-7; D possibly corresponds to TRBD1 (6 bases). Deletions cut 4 bases from V and 0 bases from J, with 14 bases between. Germline V gene data show CDR1 as SGHRS and CDR2 as YFSETQ. The CDR3 covers 15 residues. The CDR3 nucleotides read TGCGCCAGCAGCATCGACAGGAGGAGCTCCTACGAGCAGTACTTC. This encodes CASSIDRRSSYEQYF. The full variable domain, its missing parts supplied by reference TRBV5-1 and TRBJ2-7, is KAGVTQTPRYLIKTRGQQVTLSCSPISGHRSVSWYQQTPGQGLQFLFEYFSETQRNKGNFPGRFSGRQFSNSRSEMNVSTLELGDSALYLCASSIDRRSSYEQYFGPGTRLTVT.

J is TRBJ2-5 and V is TRBV5-1, with TRBD2 matching over 13 bases. The junction had 7 bases not matched to a gene; V was cut back by 4 bases and J by 4 bases. The CDR3 totals 16 residues. Per the germline V gene, CDR1 is SGHRS and CDR2 is YFSETQ. The CDR3 region has the DNA TGCGCCAGCAGCGGTACTAGCGGGGGGGCCGGAGAGACCCAGTACTTC. Amino acid sequence: CASSGTSGGAGETQYF. Full variable domain (outside the CDR3, taken from reference TRBV5-1 and TRBJ2-5): KAGVTQTPRYLIKTRGQQVTLSCSPISGHRSVSWYQQTPGQGLQFLFEYFSETQRNKGNFPGRFSGRQFSNSRSEMNVSTLELGDSALYLCASSGTSGGAGETQYFGPGTRLLVL.

V usage is TRBV11-2 and J usage is TRBJ2-5; 9 nucleotides line up with TRBD1. The CDR3 consists of 16 residues. V was pared by 0 bases and J by 5 bases, with 7 bases of the junction left unmatched. CDR1 is SGHAT, CDR2 FQNNGV, per germline. The CDR3 sequence: CASSLEDGQGRETQYF. CDR3 bases: TGTGCCAGCAGCTTAGAAGACGGACAGGGGCGGGAGACCCAGTACTTC.

The chain combines TRBV5-1 with TRBJ1-4; a possible D gene is TRBD1 (6 bases). The V end was cut by 0 bases, the J end by 8 bases, with 11 bases between. This CDR3 has 14 residues. The V gene's germline CDR1 is SGHRS and CDR2 YFSETQ. The CDR3 nucleotides read TGCGCCAGCAGCTTGGGACAGGCCGGGGAAAAACTGTTTTTT. It specifies CASSLGQAGEKLFF.

The chain joins TRBV5-1 to TRBJ1-1; the D is unclear. The CDR3 runs to 12 residues. V lost 3 bases and J lost 5, with 8 bases in between. CDR1 is SGHRS and CDR2 is YFSETQ in the germline V gene. The DNA for the CDR3 is TGCGCCAGCAGCTCGTCCCTAACTGAAGCTTTCTTT. Its translation: CASSSSLTEAFF.

The chain uses TRBV6-6 and TRBJ2-7, with TRBD1 matching 9 bases. J was trimmed by 5 bases and V by 7 bases; bases with no gene match: 15. The V gene's germline CDR1 is MNHNY and CDR2 SVGAGI (reference sequence). The CDR3 has 16 residues. CDR3 region: CASTPRLTGGENEQYF. The CDR3 bases are TGTGCCAGCACCCCCCGCCTGACAGGGGGGGAAAACGAGCAGTACTTC.